Following are 9 T cell receptor beta chains from one sample sequenced in a study of blood T cell repertoires in COVID-19. The method was immunoSEQ multiplex PCR; TCRdb's version includes in-frame clones alone and lacks a portion of them. The sample shows approximately 90,000 clones, approximately 80% of them seen only once. Source material: peripheral blood. These TCRs come from a woman aged 80 or over with active or convalescent COVID-19.

The chain combines TRBV5-1 with TRBJ2-3; D gene unclear. The CDR3 runs to 12 residues. V was trimmed by 4 bases and J by 2 bases, leaving 5 bases between them. Germline CDR1 reads SGHRS; CDR2 reads YFSETQ. The CDR3 here is CASSQATDTQYF. CDR3 sequence (DNA): TGCGCCAGCAGCCAAGCCACAGATACGCAGTATTTT.

The rearrangement uses TRBV6-5 and TRBJ1-1; D not certain. Germline V CDR1 and CDR2: MNHEY, SVGAGI. Deletions cut 7 bases from V and 3 bases from J, with 12 bases between. This CDR3 has 13 residues. DNA of the CDR3: TGTGCCAGCACATGGGCGCGGGACACTGAAGCTTTCTTT. Translating gives CASTWARDTEAFF.

The rearrangement uses TRBV4-3 and TRBJ1-4; TRBD1 matches at 9 bases. Germline V gene sequence: CDR1 LGHNA, CDR2 YSLEER. CDR3 length equals 16 residues. J lost 6 bases, V lost 3 bases, and 8 bases had no gene match. The CDR3 reads CASSQQQWDRDEKLFF. The CDR3 nucleotides are TGCGCCAGCAGCCAGCAGCAGTGGGACAGGGATGAAAAACTGTTTTTT.

The chain is built from TRBV5-6 and TRBJ1-5; D remains ambiguous. Germline V gene sequence: CDR1 SGHDT, CDR2 YYEEEE. The CDR3 length is 14 residues. V was clipped by 4 bases and J by 1 base, with 9 bases between them. CDR3 sequence reads: CASSRRSSNQPQHF. As DNA, the CDR3 is TGTGCCAGCAGCCGTCGAAGCAGCAATCAGCCCCAGCATTTT.

This clone appeared a single time. V is TRBV4-1 and J is TRBJ2-1, with 10 bases matching TRBD2. The germline gives CDR1 MGHRA, CDR2 YSYEKL. V shed 2 bases and J 4 bases; nucleotides not matched to a gene: 8. The CDR3 length is 17 residues. The CDR3 reads CASSQPTGTSEYNEQFF. DNA for the CDR3: TGCGCCAGCAGCCAACCAACCGGGACTAGCGAGTACAATGAGCAGTTCTTC.

The chain couples TRBV15 to TRBJ2-3; 9 positions agree with TRBD2. CDR3 size: 15 residues. CDR1 is LNHNV, CDR2 YYDKDF, per germline (reference sequence). V was pared by 2 bases and J by 3 bases, with 3 bases of the junction left unmatched. CDR3 nucleotides: TGTGCCACCAGCAGACCCCTAGCGGGAACAGATACGCAGTATTTT. It yields the protein CATSRPLAGTDTQYF.

V usage is TRBV12-5 and J usage is TRBJ2-5; D unresolved. This CDR3 spans 13 amino acids. V lost 1 base, J lost 3 bases, and 6 bases lay in between. CDR1 LGHNT and CDR2 FRNRAP come from the germline V gene. The chain's CDR3 is CASGLDTEETQYF. CDR3 bases: TGTGCTAGTGGTTTGGACACCGAAGAGACCCAGTACTTC.

The chain uses TRBV24-1 and TRBJ1-1; D may be TRBD1 (6 bases). The germline V and J ends were trimmed by 9 bases and 4 bases, with 11 bases remaining between them. The germline CDR1 and CDR2 sequences are KGHDR and SFDVKD. This CDR3 is 12 amino acids long. This chain's CDR3 is CATPPGVTEAFF. In nucleotides, the CDR3 is TGTGCCACCCCTCCAGGGGTCACTGAAGCTTTCTTT.

The chain recombines TRBV3-1 (or the pseudogene TRBV3-2) with TRBJ2-7; D remains ambiguous. CDR1 is LGHDT and CDR2 is YNNKEL in the germline V gene (reference sequence). The CDR3 has 14 amino acids. The V gene lost 1 base and the J gene lost 0 bases, with 7 bases spanning the gap. CDR3 sequence (DNA): TGTGCCAGCAGCCAAGGAGTACTCTCCTACGAGCAGTACTTC. Translation: CASSQGVLSYEQYF.